This entry concerns a single T cell receptor beta chain. Its specificity is unknown. The data stem from a study of cytomegalovirus exposure and HLA in healthy donors. Study-wide results and caveats: A later analysis by the authors found several of the most significant clusters apparently linked to common viral pathogens. As was reported, the classifier diagnosed cytomegalovirus status with high specificity and sensitivity. Analyzed later, most CMV-associated TCR beta chains appeared HLA-restricted.

Vbeta (60) and Jbeta (13) primers were used in the PCR. Repertoires were generated with immunoSEQ multiplex PCR, while TCRdb's copy carries only in-frame clones and drops some. Its table lists some 110,000 clones. Germline CDR1 and CDR2: SGDLS and YYNGEE. V lost 4 bases, J lost 2 bases, and 15 bases stayed unmatched. The CDR3 spans 18 residues. Sequenced: PBMCs. The chain combines TRBV9 with TRBJ2-3; 8 bases line up with TRBD2. This clonotype originated in a young man in good health and CMV-seronegative. For the CDR3, the DNA is TGTGCCAGCAGCCCCCATAGCGGGACCCTCTTCGACACAGATACGCAGTATTTT. Translation gives CASSPHSGTLFDTDTQYF.